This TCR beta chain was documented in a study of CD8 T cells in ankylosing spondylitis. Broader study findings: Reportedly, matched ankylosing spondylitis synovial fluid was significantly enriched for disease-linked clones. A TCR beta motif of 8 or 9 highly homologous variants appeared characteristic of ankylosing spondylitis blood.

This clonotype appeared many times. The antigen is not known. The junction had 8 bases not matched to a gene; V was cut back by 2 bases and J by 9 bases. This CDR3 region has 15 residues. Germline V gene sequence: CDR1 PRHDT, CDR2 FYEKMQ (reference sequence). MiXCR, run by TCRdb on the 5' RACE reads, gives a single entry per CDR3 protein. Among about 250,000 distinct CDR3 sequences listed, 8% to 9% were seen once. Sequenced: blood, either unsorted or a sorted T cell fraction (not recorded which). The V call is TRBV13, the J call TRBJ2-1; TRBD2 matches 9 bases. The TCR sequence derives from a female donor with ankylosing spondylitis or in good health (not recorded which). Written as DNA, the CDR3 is TGTGCCAGCAGCTTAAGGGCTAGCGGGACCACTGAGCAGTTCTTC. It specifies CASSLRASGTTEQFF.